One T cell receptor (beta chain) is described in this entry. Its antigen is undetermined. Repertoires were generated with immunoSEQ multiplex PCR, while TCRdb's copy carries only in-frame clones and drops some. The repertoire consists of approximately 160,000 clones, with approximately 94% occurring once and the leading ten covering approximately 4.6%. This record comes from a study of T cell responses to AZD1222 COVID-19 vaccine. The study's findings and limits: Close to half of all spike-specific TCRs reportedly target regions of the variants that are unmutated.

The sample consisted of peripheral blood, taken 28 days after the second AZD1222 dose. The TCR sequence derives from an adult who received the AZD1222 COVID-19 vaccine.

This CDR3 is CASSSLRTLSYNEQFF. CDR3 DNA sequence: TGTGCCAGCAGCAGCCTAAGAACCCTCTCCTACAATGAGCAGTTCTTC. The chain has TRBV21-1 and TRBJ2-1; TRBD2, the table's D call, lacks a check against the DNA. TRBV21-1 is classified as a pseudogene. CDR3 size: 16 residues.